What follows describes a single T cell receptor (beta chain). What it binds is not known. The data were taken from a study of shared clonotypes between healthy human individuals. Study-wide points: Researchers sampled only blood; tissue repertoires likely differ. Non-shared clonotypes had lower generation probabilities than those shared by all four donors. On the whole, naive subsets had larger estimated richness than memory subsets had.

The CDR3 runs 14 residues. CDR1 is MDHEN, CDR2 SYDVKM, per germline. The V gene lost 6 bases and the J gene lost 3 bases, with 15 bases spanning the gap. The naive CD8 population came from CD45RO-negative cells selected for CCR7, without terminally differentiated effector memory CD45RA+ cells. Original analysis: Quality scores were absent from the junction-only immunoSEQ sequences, so filtering differed. The assay was immunoSEQ multiplex PCR, and TCRdb's table has in-frame clones only and misses some. V and J calls and clone size are as listed in that table; D and trimming were resolved from the DNA. The table lists some 2,100,000 clones, about 92% of them singletons.

V usage is TRBV28 and J usage is TRBJ2-7; D is tentatively TRBD1 or TRBD2 (6 bases each). This sequence was found in a young man in good health. Some clones in this sample may be carry-over from other donors' samples. What was sequenced was naive CD8+ T cells from PBMCs. DNA of the CDR3: TGTGCCAGCAGGGGGGCGGGAACAAACTACGAGCAGTACTTC. It translates to CASRGAGTNYEQYF.